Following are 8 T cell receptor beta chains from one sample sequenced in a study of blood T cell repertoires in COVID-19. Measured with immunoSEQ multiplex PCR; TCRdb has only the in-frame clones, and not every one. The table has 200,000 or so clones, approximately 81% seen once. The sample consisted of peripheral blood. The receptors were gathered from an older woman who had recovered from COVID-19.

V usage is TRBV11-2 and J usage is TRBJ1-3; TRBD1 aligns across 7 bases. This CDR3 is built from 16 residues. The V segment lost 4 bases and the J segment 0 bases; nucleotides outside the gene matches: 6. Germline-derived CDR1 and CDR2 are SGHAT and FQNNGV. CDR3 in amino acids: CASSYNRGHSGNTIYF. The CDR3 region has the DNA TGTGCCAGCAGCTATAACAGGGGCCACTCTGGAAACACCATATATTTT.

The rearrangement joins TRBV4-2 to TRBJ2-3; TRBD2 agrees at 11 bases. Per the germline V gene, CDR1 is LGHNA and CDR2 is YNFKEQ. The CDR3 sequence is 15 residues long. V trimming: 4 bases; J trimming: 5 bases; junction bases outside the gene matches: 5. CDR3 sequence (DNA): TGTGCCAGCAGCCCCTCCGGGACTAGCGGAGATACGCAGTATTTT. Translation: CASSPSGTSGDTQYF.

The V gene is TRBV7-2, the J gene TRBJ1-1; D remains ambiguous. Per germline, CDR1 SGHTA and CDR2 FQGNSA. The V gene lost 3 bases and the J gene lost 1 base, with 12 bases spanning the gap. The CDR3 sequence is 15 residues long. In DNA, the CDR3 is TGTGCCAGCAGCTTCTGGGCTGACAAGAACACTGAAGCTTTCTTT. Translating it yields CASSFWADKNTEAFF.

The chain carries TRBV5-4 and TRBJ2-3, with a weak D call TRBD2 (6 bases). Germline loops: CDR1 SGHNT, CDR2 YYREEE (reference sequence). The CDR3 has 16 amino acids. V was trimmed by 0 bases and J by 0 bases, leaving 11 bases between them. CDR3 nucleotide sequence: TGTGCCAGCAGCTTGGAACTAGCTGGAAGCACAGATACGCAGTATTTT. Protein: CASSLELAGSTDTQYF.

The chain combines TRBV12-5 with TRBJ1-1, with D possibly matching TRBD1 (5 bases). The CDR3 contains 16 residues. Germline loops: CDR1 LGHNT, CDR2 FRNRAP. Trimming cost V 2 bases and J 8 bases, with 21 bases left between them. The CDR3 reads CASGLYAGRFYDEAFF. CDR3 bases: TGTGCTAGTGGTTTGTACGCAGGGCGGTTTTATGACGAAGCTTTCTTT.

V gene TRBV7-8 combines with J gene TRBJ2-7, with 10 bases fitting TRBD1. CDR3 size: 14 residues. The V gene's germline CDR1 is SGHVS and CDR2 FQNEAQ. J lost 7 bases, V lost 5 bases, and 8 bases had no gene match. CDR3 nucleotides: TGTGCCAGCAGCCCCCCCAGGACAGGGGGTGAGCAGTACTTC. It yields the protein CASSPPRTGGEQYF.

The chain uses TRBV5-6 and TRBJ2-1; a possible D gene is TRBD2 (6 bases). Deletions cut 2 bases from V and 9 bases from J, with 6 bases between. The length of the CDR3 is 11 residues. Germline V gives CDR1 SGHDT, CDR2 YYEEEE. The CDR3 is CASSFGGEQFF. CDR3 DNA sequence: TGTGCCAGCAGCTTCGGGGGTGAGCAGTTCTTC.

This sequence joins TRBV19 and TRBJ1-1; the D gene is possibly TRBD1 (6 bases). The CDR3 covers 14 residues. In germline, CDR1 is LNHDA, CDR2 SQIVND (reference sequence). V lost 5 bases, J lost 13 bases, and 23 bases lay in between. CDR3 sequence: CASSPRTANTGGFF. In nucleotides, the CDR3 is TGTGCCAGTAGTCCGAGGACAGCCAACACTGGAGGTTTCTTT.